The text below deals with one TCR beta chain. Its cognate antigen is unknown. Next came a second PCR, run for roughly 6 to 11 cycles, which used a sample-barcoded 5' primer along with a J-beta primer mix. Using its own MiXCR run on the 5' RACE reads, TCRdb lists one record per CDR3 protein. In the table there are about 1.4 million distinct CDR3 sequences, roughly 60% of which are singletons. The sample originates from a study of blood T cells in healthy people across ages. General study findings and limits: The long-lived group displayed more naive CD4+ cells, plus higher diversity, than the aged donors did.

The CDR3 is made up of 16 amino acids. V was clipped by 3 bases and J by 3 bases; unmatched bases: 7. The germline gives CDR1 SGDLS, CDR2 YYNGEE. Donors were healthy Caucasian individuals from Russia aged roughly 6 to 90. Staff drew roughly 10 milliliters of peripheral blood from each donor. Samples had at least 7 million PBMCs isolated from them. The chain carries TRBV9 and TRBJ2-1, with TRBD1 matching over 9 bases. The receptor comes from a young man in good health. Sequenced sample: blood. CDR3 DNA sequence: TGTGCCAGCAGCGGACAGGGGGGACCTCTCTACAATGAGCAGTTCTTC. As protein: CASSGQGGPLYNEQFF.